This entry describes one T cell receptor beta chain. This sample stems from a study of blood T cell repertoires in COVID-19. Whole-study context: The cDNA or gDNA used as material had been derived from T cells, B-cell-depleted T cells, or PBMCs.

TCRdb keeps only in-frame clones here, not all; method: immunoSEQ multiplex PCR. The table lists about 300,000 clones, over 80% of them singletons. Germline V gene lookup returns CDR1 SGDLS and CDR2 YYNGEE. Unmatched junction bases numbered 10, after V lost 4 bases and J lost 3 bases. This CDR3 spans 16 amino acids. The rearrangement links TRBV9 to TRBJ2-1; 7 positions agree with TRBD1. This TCR came from a middle-aged woman who had recovered from COVID-19. The sequencing sample was made of peripheral blood. Written as DNA, the CDR3 is TGTGCCAGCAGCCCGTCGACAGGGAGCTACTACAATGAGCAGTTCTTC. Translated: CASSPSTGSYYNEQFF.